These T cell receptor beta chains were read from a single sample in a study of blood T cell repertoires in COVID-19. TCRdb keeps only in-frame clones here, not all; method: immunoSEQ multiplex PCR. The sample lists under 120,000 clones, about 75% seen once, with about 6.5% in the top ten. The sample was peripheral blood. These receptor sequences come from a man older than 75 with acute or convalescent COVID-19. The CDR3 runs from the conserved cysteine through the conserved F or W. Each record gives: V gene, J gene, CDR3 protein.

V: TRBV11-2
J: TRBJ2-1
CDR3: CASTPPSGRGGEQFF

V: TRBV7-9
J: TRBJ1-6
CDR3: CASSLDRANSPLHF

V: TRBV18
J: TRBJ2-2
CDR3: CASSTGTGTTGELFF

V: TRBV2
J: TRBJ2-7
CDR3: CASSYNGQTYEQYF

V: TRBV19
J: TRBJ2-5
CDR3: CASSIFTGTQETQYF

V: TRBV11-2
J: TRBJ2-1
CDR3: CASSPRLAGIYNEQFF

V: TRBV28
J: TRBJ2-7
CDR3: CASSLRYEQYF

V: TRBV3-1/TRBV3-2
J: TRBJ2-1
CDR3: CASSQELGGDRYNEQFF

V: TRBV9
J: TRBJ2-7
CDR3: CASSVAPGDLLEQYF

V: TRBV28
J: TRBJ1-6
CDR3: CASTKGQDNSPLHF

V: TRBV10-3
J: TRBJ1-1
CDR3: CAIRRSGNTEAFF

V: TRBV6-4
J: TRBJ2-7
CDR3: CARARVAYEQYF

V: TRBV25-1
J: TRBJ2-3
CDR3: CASEARTSTDTQYF

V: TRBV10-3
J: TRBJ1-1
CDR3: CAIRGQVGNTEAFF

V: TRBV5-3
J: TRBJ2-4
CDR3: CARSPKTSGKRLAKNIQYF

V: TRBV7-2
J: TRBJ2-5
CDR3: CASSRTRQETQYF

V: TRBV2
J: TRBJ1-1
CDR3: CASSEGQATNTEAFF